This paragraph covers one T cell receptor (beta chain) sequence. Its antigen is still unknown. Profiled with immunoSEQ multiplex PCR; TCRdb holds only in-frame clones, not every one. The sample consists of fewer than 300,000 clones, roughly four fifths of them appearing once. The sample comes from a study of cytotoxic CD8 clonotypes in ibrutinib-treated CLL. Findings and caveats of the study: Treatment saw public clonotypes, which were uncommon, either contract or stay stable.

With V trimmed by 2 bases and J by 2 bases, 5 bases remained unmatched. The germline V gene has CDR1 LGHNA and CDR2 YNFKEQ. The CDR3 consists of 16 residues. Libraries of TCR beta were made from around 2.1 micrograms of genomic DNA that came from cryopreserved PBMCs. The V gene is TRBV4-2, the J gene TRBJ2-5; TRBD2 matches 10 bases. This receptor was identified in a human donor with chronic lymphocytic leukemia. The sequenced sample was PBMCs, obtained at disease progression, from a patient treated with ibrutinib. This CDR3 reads CASSQRLAGVQETQYF. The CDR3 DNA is TGTGCCAGCAGCCAACGGCTAGCGGGGGTTCAAGAGACCCAGTACTTC.